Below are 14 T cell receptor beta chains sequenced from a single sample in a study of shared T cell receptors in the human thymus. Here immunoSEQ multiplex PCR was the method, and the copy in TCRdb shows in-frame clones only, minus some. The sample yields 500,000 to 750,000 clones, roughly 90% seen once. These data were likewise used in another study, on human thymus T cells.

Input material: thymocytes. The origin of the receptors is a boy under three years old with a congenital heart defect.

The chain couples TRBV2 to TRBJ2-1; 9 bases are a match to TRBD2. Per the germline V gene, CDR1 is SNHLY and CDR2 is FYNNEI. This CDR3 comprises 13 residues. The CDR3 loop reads CGGGGRALNEQFF. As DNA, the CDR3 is TGTGGGGGAGGCGGGAGGGCCCTCAATGAGCAGTTCTTC.

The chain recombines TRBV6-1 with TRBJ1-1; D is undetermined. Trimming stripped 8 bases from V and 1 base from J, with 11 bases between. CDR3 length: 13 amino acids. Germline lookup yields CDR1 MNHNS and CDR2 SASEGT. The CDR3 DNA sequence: TGTGCCAGCGGTGGAGGGCGGAACACTGAAGCTTTCTTT. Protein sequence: CASGGGRNTEAFF.

Written as DNA, the CDR3 is TGTGCCACCAGCAGAGAACAGGATAGCAATCAGCCCCAGCATTTT. Its translation is CATSREQDSNQPQHF. This chain joins TRBV15 and TRBJ1-5; possible D gene TRBD1, 5 bases. The CDR3 is 15 residues long. CDR1 is LNHNV and CDR2 is YYDKDF in the germline V gene (reference sequence). V gave up 0 bases and J gave up 0 bases, with 6 bases separating them.

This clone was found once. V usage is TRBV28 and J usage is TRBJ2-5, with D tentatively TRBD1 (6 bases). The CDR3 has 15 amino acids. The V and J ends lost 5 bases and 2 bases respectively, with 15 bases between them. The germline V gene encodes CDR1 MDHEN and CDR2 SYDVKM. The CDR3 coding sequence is TGTGCCAGCAGTGAAGGATCAGGACAGCAAGAGACCCAGTACTTC. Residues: CASSEGSGQQETQYF. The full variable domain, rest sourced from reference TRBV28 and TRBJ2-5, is DVKVTQSSRYLVKRTGEKVFLECVQDMDHENMFWYRQDPGLGLRLIYFSYDVKMKEKGDIPEGYSVSREKKERFSLILESASTNQTSMYLCASSEGSGQQETQYFGPGTRLLVL.

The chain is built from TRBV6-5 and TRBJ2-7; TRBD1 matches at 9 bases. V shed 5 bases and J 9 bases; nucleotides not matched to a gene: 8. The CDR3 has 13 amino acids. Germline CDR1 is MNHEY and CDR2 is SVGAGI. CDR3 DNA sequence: TGTGCCAGCAGTACGGGACAGGGCCCCGGGCAGTACTTC. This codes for CASSTGQGPGQYF.

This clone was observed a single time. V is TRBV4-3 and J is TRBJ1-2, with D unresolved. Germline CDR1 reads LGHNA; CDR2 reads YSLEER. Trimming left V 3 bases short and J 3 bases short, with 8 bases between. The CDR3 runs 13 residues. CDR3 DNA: TGCGCCAGCAGCCACGGTATATACTATGGCTACACCTTC. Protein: CASSHGIYYGYTF.

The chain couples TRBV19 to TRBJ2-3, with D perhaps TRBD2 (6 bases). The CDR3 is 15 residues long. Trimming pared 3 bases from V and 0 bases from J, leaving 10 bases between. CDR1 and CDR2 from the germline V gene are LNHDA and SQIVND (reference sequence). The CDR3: CASSMGGKSTDTQYF. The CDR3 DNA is TGTGCCAGTAGTATGGGCGGGAAGAGCACAGATACGCAGTATTTT.

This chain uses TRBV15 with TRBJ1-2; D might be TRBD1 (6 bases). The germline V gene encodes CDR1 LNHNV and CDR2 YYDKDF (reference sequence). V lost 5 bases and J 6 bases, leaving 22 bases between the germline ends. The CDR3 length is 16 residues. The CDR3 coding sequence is TGTGCCACCAGCCGACGAAGCCGGGACACCGACAATGGCTACACCTTC. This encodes CATSRRSRDTDNGYTF.

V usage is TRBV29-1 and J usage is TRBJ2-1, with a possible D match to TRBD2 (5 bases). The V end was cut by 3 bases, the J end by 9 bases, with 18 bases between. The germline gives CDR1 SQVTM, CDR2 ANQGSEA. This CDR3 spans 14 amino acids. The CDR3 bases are TGCAGCGTTGAGAATGTGACTACCGGAGGTGAGCAGTTCTTC. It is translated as CSVENVTTGGEQFF.

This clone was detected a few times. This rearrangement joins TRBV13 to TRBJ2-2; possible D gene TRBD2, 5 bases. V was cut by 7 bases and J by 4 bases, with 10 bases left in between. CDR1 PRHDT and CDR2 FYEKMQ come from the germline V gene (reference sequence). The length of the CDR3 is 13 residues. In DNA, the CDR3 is TGTGCCAGCAACGAAGGAGGCACCGGGGAGCTGTTTTTT. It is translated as CASNEGGTGELFF.

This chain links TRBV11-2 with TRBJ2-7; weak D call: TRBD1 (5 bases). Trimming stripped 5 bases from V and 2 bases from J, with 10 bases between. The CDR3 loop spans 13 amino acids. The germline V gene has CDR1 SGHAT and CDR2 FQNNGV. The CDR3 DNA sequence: TGTGCCAGCAGCCCTGGACACCCCTACGAGCAGTACTTC. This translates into CASSPGHPYEQYF.

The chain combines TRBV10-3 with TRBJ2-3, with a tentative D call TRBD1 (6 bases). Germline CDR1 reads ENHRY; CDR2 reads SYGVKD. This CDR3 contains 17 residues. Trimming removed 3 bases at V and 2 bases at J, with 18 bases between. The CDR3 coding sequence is TGTGCCATCAGTGACCCGGGACACGACCTCTTCACAGATACGCAGTATTTT. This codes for CAISDPGHDLFTDTQYF.

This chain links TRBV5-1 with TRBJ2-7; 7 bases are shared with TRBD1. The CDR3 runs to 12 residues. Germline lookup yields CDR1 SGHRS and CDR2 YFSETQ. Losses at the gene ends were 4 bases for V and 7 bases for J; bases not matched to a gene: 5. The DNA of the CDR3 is TGCGCCAGCAGCAGGACAGGCGGGGAGCAGTACTTC. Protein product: CASSRTGGEQYF.

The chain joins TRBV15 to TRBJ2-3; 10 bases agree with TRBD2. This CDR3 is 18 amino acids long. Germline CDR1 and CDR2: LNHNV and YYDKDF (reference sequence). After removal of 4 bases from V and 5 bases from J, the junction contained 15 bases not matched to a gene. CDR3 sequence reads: CATSIIPPVAGGLDTQYF. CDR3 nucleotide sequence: TGTGCCACCAGCATAATACCTCCGGTAGCGGGAGGATTAGATACGCAGTATTTT.